A selection of T cell receptor beta chains follows, all from one sample in a study of T cell responses to AZD1222 COVID-19 vaccine. Assay: immunoSEQ multiplex PCR; the TCRdb copy retains only in-frame clones and omits some. The data hold about 200,000 clones, with just over 90% observed a single time. The sample here was peripheral blood, taken 28 days after the second dose of the MenACWY control vaccine. Receptors were obtained from an adult who received the MenACWY meningococcal vaccine as a control. Each CDR3 is given with its conserved first and last residue. The D gene is left open where the match is weak. Clone size is shown for a subset of rows, as once, few, many or a class of expanded clone.

few	NA	TRBJ2-7	TRBV11-1	TGTGCCAGCAGCTTAAGGGCGCTGAGCTCCTACGAGCAGTACTTC	CASSLRALSSYEQYF
NA	TRBD1	TRBJ1-3	TRBV6-5	TGTGCCAGCAGTTTCCCGACAGGGTCTGGAAACACCATATATTTT	CASSFPTGSGNTIYF
NA	TRBD1	TRBJ2-7	TRBV25-1	TGTGCCAGCAGTGATTGGGGGGACAGGGGGCGATACGAGCAGTACTTC	CASSDWGDRGRYEQYF
NA	NA	TRBJ1-2	TRBV29-1	TGCAGCGTTGACCAATTTTCCTATGGCTACACCTTC	CSVDQFSYGYTF
NA	TRBD1	TRBJ2-1	TRBV24-1	TGTGCCACCAGTGACACGACAGGGCATGAGCAGTTCTTC	CATSDTTGHEQFF
NA	TRBD1	TRBJ1-1	TRBV10-3	TGTGCCATCAGTGAGAGTCGTCACAGGGGGGAAGCTTTCTTT	CAISESRHRGEAFF
NA	TRBD1	TRBJ2-1	TRBV6-5	TGTGCCAGCAGAGGGACAGGGTGGACTGAGCAGTTCTTC	CASRGTGWTEQFF
NA	TRBD2	TRBJ2-1	TRBV3-1/TRBV3-2	TGTGCCAGCAGCCAAGGTGGGACTAGCAGGTACAATGAGCAGTTCTTC	CASSQGGTSRYNEQFF
NA	TRBD2	TRBJ2-1	TRBV24-1	TGTGCCACCAGTGTCAGCGGGAATAGCTATGAGCAGTTCTTC	CATSVSGNSYEQFF
NA	NA	TRBJ1-5	TRBV19	TGTGCCAGTAGTATAGCAGGGAACAGGCGGGGCAATCAGCCCCAGCATTTT	CASSIAGNRRGNQPQHF
NA	NA	TRBJ2-5	TRBV9	TGTGCCAGCAGCTCCCGTCCGGGGGCGACCCAGTACTTC	CASSSRPGATQYF
NA	NA	TRBJ2-7	TRBV7-9	TGTGCCAGCAGCTCCCGGGAGATGGACTACGAGCAGTACTTC	CASSSREMDYEQYF
NA	NA	TRBJ2-5	TRBV6-5	TGTGCCAGCAGTTATGGACAGCTCCAAGAGACCCAGTACTTC	CASSYGQLQETQYF
NA	TRBD1	TRBJ2-7	TRBV11-3	TGTGCCAGCAGCTCCGGGACAGCCTTCTCCTACGAGCAGTACTTC	CASSSGTAFSYEQYF
NA	TRBD1	TRBJ1-5	TRBV2	TGTGCCAGCGGGACAGGGGTTCCCAATCAGCCCCAGCATTTT	CASGTGVPNQPQHF
NA	TRBD1	TRBJ1-5	TRBV28	TGTGCCAGCAGTCAATCACAGGGGAGCGGTGGTGCCCATCAGCCCCAGCATTTT	CASSQSQGSGGAHQPQHF
NA	TRBD1	TRBJ1-1	TRBV2	TGTGCCAGCAGCGGGACAGTGAGAATGAACACTGAAGCTTTCTTT	CASSGTVRMNTEAFF
few	NA	TRBJ2-1	TRBV18	TGTGCCAGCTCCCAGGATGGCGAGAATGAGCAGTTCTTC	CASSQDGENEQFF
NA	NA	TRBJ1-5	TRBV5-8	TGTGCCAGTTCAACAGGGACCAGCAATCAGCCCCAGCATTTT	CASSTGTSNQPQHF
once	NA	TRBJ2-3	TRBV14	TGTGCCAGCAGCCTATGGGCCACAGATACGCAGTATTTT	CASSLWATDTQYF
NA	TRBD1	TRBJ2-3	TRBV9	TGTGCCAGTGGGACAGGAAGCACAGATACGCAGTATTTT	CASGTGSTDTQYF
once	TRBD1	TRBJ2-5	TRBV7-9	TGTGCCAGCGGGACAGGAATCCAAGAGACCCAGTACTTC	CASGTGIQETQYF
NA	TRBD1	TRBJ2-1	TRBV6-4	TGTGCCAGCAGCGAAGGACAGGGTCATCACAATGAGCAGTTCTTC	CASSEGQGHHNEQFF
once	NA	TRBJ1-1	TRBV19	TGTGCCATCGAAGCGAAGGGATTGAACACTGAAGCTTTCTTT	CAIEAKGLNTEAFF
few	NA	TRBJ1-3	TRBV19	TGTGCCAGTAGTATAGGGGGTTCTGGAAACACCATATATTTT	CASSIGGSGNTIYF
NA	NA	TRBJ1-2	TRBV4-1	TGCGCCAGCAGCCAAGTCGGGCTGGACGGGATTGAACGCTACACCTTC	CASSQVGLDGIERYTF
once	TRBD1	TRBJ1-5	TRBV19	TGTGCCAGTAGCTACCGGGACAGGGGCAATCAGCCCCAGCATTTT	CASSYRDRGNQPQHF
NA	TRBD1	TRBJ2-4	TRBV28	TGTGCCAGCAGTTTAGGGACAGGGGGTCTGTCAAAAAACATTCAGTACTTC	CASSLGTGGLSKNIQYF
NA	TRBD2	TRBJ2-3	TRBV5-1	TGCGCCAGCAGCATTAGCGGGAGGAGGTTAGATACGCAGTATTTT	CASSISGRRLDTQYF
once	TRBD2	TRBJ2-1	TRBV14	TGTGCCAGCAGCCCCTTAAGCGGGAGCTCCTACAATGAGCAGTTCTTC	CASSPLSGSSYNEQFF
NA	NA	TRBJ2-5	TRBV4-2	TGTGCCAGCAGCCAAGAAAGGATCCAAGAGACCCAGTACTTC	CASSQERIQETQYF
NA	NA	TRBJ2-1	TRBV6-2/TRBV6-3	TGTGCCAGCAGTGAGTCCCACCAAAGGCAGTTCTTC	CASSESHQRQFF
NA	NA	TRBJ1-1	TRBV2	TGTGCCAGCAGTGAAATGGGGGTAATGGGCACTGAAGCTTTCTTT	CASSEMGVMGTEAFF
few	NA	TRBJ1-2	TRBV5-1	TGCGCCAGCAGCCACCGGGATGACTATGGCTACACCTTC	CASSHRDDYGYTF
NA	NA	TRBJ2-7	TRBV5-5	TGTGCCAGCAGCAGGGGGGACGGACACTACGAGCAGTACTTC	CASSRGDGHYEQYF
NA	NA	TRBJ1-1	TRBV19	TGTGCCAGTTGGGGAGCAACGAGGACTGAAGCTTTCTTT	CASWGATRTEAFF
NA	NA	TRBJ1-4	TRBV7-9	TGTGCCAGCAGCCCCGCGATCGCCGGGTATGAAAAACTGTTTTTT	CASSPAIAGYEKLFF
NA	TRBD1	TRBJ1-1	TRBV29-1	TGCAGCGTTGGTGGGGACAGGGGGAGAACTGAAGCTTTCTTT	CSVGGDRGRTEAFF
NA	TRBD1	TRBJ1-5	TRBV24-1	TGTGCCACCGCCGACAGGGACAGAAATCAGCCCCAGCATTTT	CATADRDRNQPQHF
NA	NA	TRBJ2-7	TRBV2	TGTGCCAGCACCCCGGGGCCCGGTGGGAAGCAGTACTTC	CASTPGPGGKQYF
NA	NA	TRBJ1-1	TRBV6-2/TRBV6-3	TGTGCCAGCAGTTACCCCCGCTCCGCCCCAGGAGCTTTCTTT	CASSYPRSAPGAFF
NA	NA	TRBJ1-6	TRBV28	TGTGCCAGCAGGGGGGCAGGGCTGGGCAATTCACCCCTCCACTTT	CASRGAGLGNSPLHF
NA	TRBD2	TRBJ2-5	TRBV28	TGTGCCAGCAGTTTCGGGGTGGGGACTAGCTCCTTAGAACAAGAGACCCAGTACTTC	CASSFGVGTSSLEQETQYF
NA	NA	TRBJ1-1	TRBV10-3	TGTGCCGTCTCACCACCCGGGACACCGAACACTGAAGCTTTCTTT	CAVSPPGTPNTEAFF
NA	NA	TRBJ1-6	TRBV7-8	TGTGCCAGCAGCTTAGCCAGGTCGGAGAATTCACCCCTCCACTTT	CASSLARSENSPLHF
NA	NA	TRBJ1-4	TRBV6-5	TGTGCCAGCAGTTACTCTCTTCCGAGGGAGGGGGAAAAACTGTTTTTT	CASSYSLPREGEKLFF
NA	TRBD1	TRBJ2-7	TRBV6-2/TRBV6-3	TGTGCCAGCAGTTTGACAGGGATGATCTACGAGCAGTACTTC	CASSLTGMIYEQYF
NA	NA	TRBJ2-3	TRBV28	TGTGCCAGCAGTCCCCCCCCGGGCACAGATACGCAGTATTTT	CASSPPPGTDTQYF
NA	NA	TRBJ1-5	TRBV12-5	TGTGCTAGTGGTCCTGGCCTGTCTCTAGGGGGCAATCAGCCCCAGCATTTT	CASGPGLSLGGNQPQHF
NA	NA	TRBJ1-2	TRBV12-3/TRBV12-4	TGTGCCAGCAGTTGGACAGTAAATGGCTACACCTTC	CASSWTVNGYTF
NA	NA	TRBJ1-4	TRBV11-2	TGTGCCAGCAGCTTCGGTTCATGGGGAGAAAAACTGTTTTTT	CASSFGSWGEKLFF
NA	NA	TRBJ1-2	TRBV29-1	TGCAGCGTTGGACAGGCTTCCCTTAACTATGGCTACACCTTC	CSVGQASLNYGYTF